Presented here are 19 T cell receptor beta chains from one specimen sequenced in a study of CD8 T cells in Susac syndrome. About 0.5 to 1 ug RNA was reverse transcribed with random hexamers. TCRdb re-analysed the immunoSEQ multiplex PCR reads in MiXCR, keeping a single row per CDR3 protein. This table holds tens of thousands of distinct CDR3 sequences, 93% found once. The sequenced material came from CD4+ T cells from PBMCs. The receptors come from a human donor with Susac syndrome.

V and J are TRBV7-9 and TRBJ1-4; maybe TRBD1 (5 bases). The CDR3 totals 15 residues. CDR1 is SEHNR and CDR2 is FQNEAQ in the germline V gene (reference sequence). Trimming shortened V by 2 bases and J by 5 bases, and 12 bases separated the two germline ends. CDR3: CASSLLGAQNEKLFF. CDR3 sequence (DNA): TGTGCCAGCAGCTTACTCGGGGCCCAGAATGAAAAACTGTTTTTT.

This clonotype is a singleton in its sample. This CDR3 reads CASSQARVSNYNSPLHF. CDR3 nucleotide sequence: TGTGCCAGCAGCCAAGCCAGGGTGTCCAACTATAATTCACCCCTCCACTTT. The rearrangement joins TRBV3-1 to TRBJ1-6; possibly TRBD1 for D (5 bases). Between the trimmed V and J ends, which lost 1 base and 3 bases, there was a span of 13 bases. The germline V gene has CDR1 LGHDT and CDR2 YNNKEL (reference sequence). The CDR3 loop spans 17 amino acids.

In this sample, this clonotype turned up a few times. The CDR3 region is CASSFRTSGRETQYF. Written as DNA, the CDR3 is TGTGCCAGCAGCTTTAGGACTAGCGGGCGGGAGACCCAGTACTTC. This chain links TRBV5-4 with TRBJ2-5, with 11 bases identical to TRBD2. The CDR3 length is 15 residues. The V and J ends lost 2 bases and 5 bases, in that order; junction bases with no gene match: 5. Germline V CDR1 and CDR2: SGHNT, YYREEE (reference sequence).

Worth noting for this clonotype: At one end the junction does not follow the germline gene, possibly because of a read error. CDR3: CASSPPGQGLSSIF. The CDR3 DNA reads TGTGCCAGCAGTCCCCCGGGACAGGGCCTTTCGTCTATTTTC. V usage is TRBV6-6 and J usage is TRBJ2-7, with 9 bases lining up with TRBD1. Germline-derived CDR1 and CDR2 are MNHNY and SVGAGI (reference sequence). The CDR3 spans 14 residues.

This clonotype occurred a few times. As DNA, the CDR3 is TGTGCCACCAGTGATGCCCGGGGTGTTACCTACGAGCAGTACTTC. Its translation is CATSDARGVTYEQYF. The chain employs TRBV24-1 and TRBJ2-7, with D tentatively TRBD2 (5 bases). Between the trimmed V and J ends, which lost 3 bases and 2 bases, there was a span of 13 bases. CDR1 KGHDR and CDR2 SFDVKD come from the germline V gene. The CDR3 extends over 15 amino acids.

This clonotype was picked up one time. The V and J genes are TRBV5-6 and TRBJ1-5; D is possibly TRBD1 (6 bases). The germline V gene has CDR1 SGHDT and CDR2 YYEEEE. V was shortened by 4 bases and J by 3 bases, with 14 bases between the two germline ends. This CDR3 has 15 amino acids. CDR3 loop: CASSLYRESNQPQHF. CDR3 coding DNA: TGTGCCAGCAGCCTCTACAGGGAGTCCAATCAGCCCCAGCATTTT.

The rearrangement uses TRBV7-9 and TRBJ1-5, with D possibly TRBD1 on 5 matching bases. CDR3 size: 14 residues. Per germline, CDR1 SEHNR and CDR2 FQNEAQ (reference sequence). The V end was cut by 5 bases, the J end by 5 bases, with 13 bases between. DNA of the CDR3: TGTGCCAGCAGCCCCTTTGGAGGGGATCAGCCCCAGCATTTT. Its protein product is CASSPFGGDQPQHF.

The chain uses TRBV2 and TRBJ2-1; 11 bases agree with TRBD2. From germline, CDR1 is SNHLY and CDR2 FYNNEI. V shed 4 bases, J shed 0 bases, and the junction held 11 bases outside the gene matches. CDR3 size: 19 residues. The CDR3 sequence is CASSAPLLAGVSSYNEQFF. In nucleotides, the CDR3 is TGTGCCAGCAGTGCACCACTACTAGCGGGGGTAAGCTCCTACAATGAGCAGTTCTTC.

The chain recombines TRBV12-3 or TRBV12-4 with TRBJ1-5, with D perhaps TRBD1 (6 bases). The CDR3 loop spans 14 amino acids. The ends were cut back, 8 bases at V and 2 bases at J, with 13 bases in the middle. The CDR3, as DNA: TGTGCCAGCCGTAATTCAGGGGGCAATCAGCCCCAGCATTTT. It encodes CASRNSGGNQPQHF.

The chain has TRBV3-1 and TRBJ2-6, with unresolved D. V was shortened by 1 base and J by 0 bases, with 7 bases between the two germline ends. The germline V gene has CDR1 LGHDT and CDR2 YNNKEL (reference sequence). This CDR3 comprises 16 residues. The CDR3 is CASSQGYHSGANVLTF. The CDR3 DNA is TGTGCCAGCAGCCAAGGATACCACTCTGGGGCCAACGTCCTGACTTTC.

This CDR3 is CASSFNRVQQYF. DNA for the CDR3: TGTGCCAGCAGTTTCAACAGGGTACAGCAGTACTTC. The chain employs TRBV12-3 or TRBV12-4 and TRBJ2-7; tentative D call: TRBD1 (6 bases). Trimming shortened V by 3 bases and J by 8 bases, and 11 bases separated the two germline ends. There are 12 residues in the CDR3.

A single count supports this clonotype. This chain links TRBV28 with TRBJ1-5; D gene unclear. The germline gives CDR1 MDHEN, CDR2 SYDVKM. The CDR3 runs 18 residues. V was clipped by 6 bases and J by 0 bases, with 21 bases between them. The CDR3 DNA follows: TGTGCCAGCAGCCTTACTAACCCTTTGGGATATAGCAATCAGCCCCAGCATTTT. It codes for CASSLTNPLGYSNQPQHF. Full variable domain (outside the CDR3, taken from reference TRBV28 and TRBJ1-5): DVKVTQSSRYLVKRTGEKVFLECVQDMDHENMFWYRQDPGLGLRLIYFSYDVKMKEKGDIPEGYSVSREKKERFSLILESASTNQTSMYLCASSLTNPLGYSNQPQHFGDGTRLSIL.

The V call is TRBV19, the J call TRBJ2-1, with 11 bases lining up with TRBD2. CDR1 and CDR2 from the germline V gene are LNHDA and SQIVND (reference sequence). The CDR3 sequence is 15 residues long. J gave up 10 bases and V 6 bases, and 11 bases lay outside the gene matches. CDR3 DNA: TGTGCCAGTAGCATCGAGGTAGCGGGAGGGTTAGAGCAGTTCTTC. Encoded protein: CASSIEVAGGLEQFF.

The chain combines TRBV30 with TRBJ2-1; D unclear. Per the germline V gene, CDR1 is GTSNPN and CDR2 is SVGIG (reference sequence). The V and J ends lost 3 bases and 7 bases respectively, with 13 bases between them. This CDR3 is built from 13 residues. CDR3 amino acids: CAWRQRYPNEQFF. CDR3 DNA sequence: TGTGCCTGGAGACAGCGATACCCGAATGAGCAGTTCTTC.

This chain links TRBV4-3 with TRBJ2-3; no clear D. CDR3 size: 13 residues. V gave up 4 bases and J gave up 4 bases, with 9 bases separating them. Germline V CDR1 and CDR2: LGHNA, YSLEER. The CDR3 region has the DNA TGCGCCAGCAGCCTGCAGAGGCCAGATACGCAGTATTTT. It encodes CASSLQRPDTQYF.

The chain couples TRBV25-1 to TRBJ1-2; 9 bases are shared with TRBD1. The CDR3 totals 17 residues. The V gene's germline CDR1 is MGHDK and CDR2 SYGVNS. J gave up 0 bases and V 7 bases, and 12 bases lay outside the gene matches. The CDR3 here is CASTRETGGLTNYGYTF. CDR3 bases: TGTGCCAGCACCCGGGAGACAGGGGGATTGACTAACTATGGCTACACCTTC.

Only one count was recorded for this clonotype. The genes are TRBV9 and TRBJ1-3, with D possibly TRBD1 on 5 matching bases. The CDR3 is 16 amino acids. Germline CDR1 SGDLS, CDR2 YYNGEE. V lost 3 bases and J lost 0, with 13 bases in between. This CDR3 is CASSAGTFGSGNTIYF. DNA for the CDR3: TGTGCCAGCAGCGCAGGGACGTTCGGCTCTGGAAACACCATATATTTT. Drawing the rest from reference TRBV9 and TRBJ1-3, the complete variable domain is DSGVTQTPKHLITATGQRVTLRCSPRSGDLSVYWYQQSLDQGLQFLIQYYNGEERAKGNILERFSAQQFPDLHSELNLSSLELGDSALYFCASSAGTFGSGNTIYFGEGSWLTVV.

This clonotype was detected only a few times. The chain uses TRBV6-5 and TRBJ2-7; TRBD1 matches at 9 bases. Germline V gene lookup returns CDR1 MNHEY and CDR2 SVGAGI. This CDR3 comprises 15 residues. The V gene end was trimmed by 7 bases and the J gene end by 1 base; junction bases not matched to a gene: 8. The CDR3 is CASNKPGQGSYEQYF. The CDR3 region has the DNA TGTGCCAGCAACAAGCCGGGACAGGGTTCCTACGAGCAGTACTTC.

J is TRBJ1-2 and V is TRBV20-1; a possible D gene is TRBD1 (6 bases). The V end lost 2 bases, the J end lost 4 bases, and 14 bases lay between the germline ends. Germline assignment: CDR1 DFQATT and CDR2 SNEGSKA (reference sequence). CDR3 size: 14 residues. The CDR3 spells CSARRDIFPYGYTF. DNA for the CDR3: TGCAGTGCTAGACGGGACATTTTCCCCTATGGCTACACCTTC.